The clone carrying this T cell receptor beta chain was seen only once. The antigen is unknown. The data are from a study of T cell responses to AZD1222 COVID-19 vaccine. Study results and limitations: It should be noted that donors were predominantly white British and more often female, and clonal diversity was possibly underestimated.

The table came from immunoSEQ multiplex PCR; TCRdb's copy has only in-frame clones and leaves some out. The sample contains over 100,000 clones, about 88% of which appear only once. The J segment lost 1 base and the V segment lost 3 bases, leaving 3 bases of the junction unmatched. This CDR3 is 15 amino acids long. Germline V gene sequence: CDR1 SGHRS, CDR2 YFSETQ. The chain carries TRBV5-1 and TRBJ2-3; 9 positions agree with TRBD2. The sequence came from an adult in good health. Sequenced material: peripheral blood, taken on day 0 of AZD1222 vaccination. CDR3 protein: CASSSSSGGTDTQYF. In nucleotides, the CDR3 is TGCGCCAGCAGCTCATCTAGCGGGGGCACAGATACGCAGTATTTT.